A selection of T cell receptor beta chains follows, all from one sample in a study of human T cells and chemical hapten exposure. TCRdb reanalysed the RACE reads using MiXCR and keeps one entry per CDR3 protein. The sample carries tens of thousands of distinct CDR3 sequences, roughly a tenth recorded once. The sample here was whole blood, taken in connection with sensitization to the hapten diphenylcyclopropenone (DPC). Receptor source: a woman aged 40 to 50 with alopecia areata. Some clones in this sample may be carry-over from other donors' samples. Both conserved end residues are part of each CDR3. A D gene is named only where the DNA matches it firmly. Where a row states a size, it is once, few, many or the class of an expanded clone; other rows omit it.

TRBJ1-2 | few | NA | TRBV2 | TGTGCCAGCAGTCCCCAGGCCTATGGCTACACCTTC | CASSPQAYGYTF
TRBJ1-5 | many | NA | TRBV21-1 | TGTGCCAGCAGCAAAGGCAGGGGGCAGCCCCAGCATTTT | CASSKGRGQPQHF
TRBJ1-1 | many | NA | TRBV4-1 | TGCGCCAGCAGCCAAGGGAGAGCAACTCCAAGCTTCGGGGCTTTCTTT | CASSQGRATPSFGAFF
TRBJ2-3 | NA | NA | TRBV7-9 | TGTGCCAGCAGCTTAGGGACTTCTGACACAGATACGCAGTATTTT | CASSLGTSDTDTQYF
TRBJ1-4 | NA | TRBD1 | TRBV19 | TGTGCCAGTAGTAAGCGACAGGGAAGAGCAACTAATGAAAAACTGTTTTTT | CASSKRQGRATNEKLFF
TRBJ1-4 | many | NA | TRBV20-1 | TGCAGTGCTAGAGCCGCCGTGGGGGCCGCTCGAGAAAAACTGTTTTTT | CSARAAVGAAREKLFF
TRBJ2-7 | few | TRBD2 | TRBV28 | TGTGCCAGCAGTCAGCTAGCGGGAGGAAGCTCCTACGAGCAGTACTTC | CASSQLAGGSSYEQYF
TRBJ1-2 | many | NA | TRBV7-2 | TGTGCCAGCAGCCTTGTGACAGGAACCTATGGCTACACCTTC | CASSLVTGTYGYTF
TRBJ1-4 | many | NA | TRBV18 | TGTGCCAGCTCACCAGGTTCTAATGAAAAACTGTTTTTT | CASSPGSNEKLFF
TRBJ2-7 | NA | NA | TRBV12-3/TRBV12-4 | TGTGCCAGCAGTTTATCTATCGGGGAAAACTACGAGCAGTACTTC | CASSLSIGENYEQYF
TRBJ1-1 | NA | NA | TRBV7-2 | TGTGCCAGCAGCTTAGCGCACGGAGGGTACACTGAAGCTTTCTTT | CASSLAHGGYTEAFF
TRBJ2-3 | few | NA | TRBV5-1 | TGCGCCAGCAGCACTGGACAAGATACGCAGTATTTT | CASSTGQDTQYF
TRBJ2-6 | NA | TRBD1 | TRBV27 | TGTGCCAGCCGCGACAGGGCTCTCGACGTCCTGACTTTC | CASRDRALDVLTF
TRBJ2-5 | NA | NA | TRBV7-2 | TGTGCCAGCAGCTTAAATGCGGACCAAGAGACCCAGTACTTC | CASSLNADQETQYF
TRBJ2-7 | NA | NA | TRBV7-9 | TGTGCCAGCAGCCTACTGACAGCCGACGAGCAGTACTTC | CASSLLTADEQYF
TRBJ2-7 | NA | TRBD1 | TRBV29-1 | TGCAGCGTCGACAGGGGGTTCCCCTACGAGCAGTACTTC | CSVDRGFPYEQYF